The next 23 T cell receptor beta chains were all read from a single sample in a study of molecular identifiers for immune sequencing clone quantification. Each CDR3 protein gets one entry after TCRdb re-called the PCR reads with MiXCR. The table lists about 510,000 distinct CDR3 sequences, around 23% of them singletons. Sequenced input: naive CD8+ T cells from blood, with Jurkat cell RNA spiked in. Noted subset: FACS-sorted CD8+CD4-CCR7+CD45RA+ naive T cells. The receptors here all came from a human donor in good health. Some libraries in this study had Jurkat cell RNA spiked in.

Many counts were recorded for this clonotype. The chain recombines TRBV7-9 with TRBJ2-7, with D unresolved. Germline CDR1 and CDR2: SEHNR and FQNEAQ (reference sequence). The length of the CDR3 is 14 residues. V lost 2 bases and J 2 bases, leaving 10 bases between the germline ends. CDR3 in amino acids: CASSLSVGTYEQYF. The CDR3 region has the DNA TGTGCCAGCAGCTTATCTGTAGGGACCTACGAGCAGTACTTC.

Concerning this clonotype itself: At one end, the junction sequence differs from germline, possibly due to a read error. V usage is TRBV29-1 and J usage is TRBJ2-7; D may correspond to TRBD1 or TRBD2 (5 bases each). CDR1 is SQVTM, CDR2 ANQGSEA, per germline. The CDR3 sequence is 17 residues long. CDR3: CSVDNTWGGSDGYERYF. DNA of the CDR3: TGCAGCGTTGACAACACCTGGGGCGGGTCTGACGGCTACGAGCGGTACTTC.

The rearrangement uses TRBV15 and TRBJ1-3; no definite D call. Germline V gives CDR1 LNHNV, CDR2 YYDKDF (reference sequence). This CDR3 contains 13 residues. The V end was cut by 5 bases, the J end by 9 bases, with 14 bases between. CDR3: CATSSRAARTIYF. CDR3 DNA: TGTGCCACCAGCTCGAGGGCAGCTCGCACCATATATTTT.

This clonotype was counted a few times. This sequence joins TRBV12-3 or TRBV12-4 and TRBJ2-7; TRBD2 matches 15 bases. The CDR3 is 15 amino acids. J lost 6 bases, V lost 5 bases, and 5 bases had no gene match. This CDR3 reads CASSQGLAGGAEQYF. The DNA of the CDR3 is TGTGCCAGCAGTCAAGGACTAGCGGGAGGGGCCGAGCAGTACTTC.

For this clonotype: A much larger clone lies one base from this, so it may be a read error. The chain links TRBV7-2 to TRBJ1-1; D unresolved. Between the trimmed V and J ends, which lost 8 bases and 3 bases, there was a span of 19 bases. Germline CDR1 and CDR2: SGHTA and FQGNSA. The CDR3 runs 15 residues. In DNA, the CDR3 is TGTGCCAGCTGCACCCTAGCAAGAAAAGACACTGAAGCTTTCTTT. Protein sequence: CASCTLARKDTEAFF.

The sample holds many counts of this clonotype. The chain combines TRBV29-1 with TRBJ2-3; D remains unclear. Trimming removed 4 bases from V and 2 bases from J, with 13 bases in between. The CDR3 extends over 14 amino acids. CDR1 is SQVTM, CDR2 ANQGSEA, per germline. The CDR3 sequence: CSVVRQSDTDTQYF. CDR3 sequence (DNA): TGCAGCGTTGTTCGCCAGAGTGACACAGATACGCAGTATTTT.

The V call is TRBV4-1, the J call TRBJ2-7; no reliable D call. Trimming removed 3 bases at V and 7 bases at J, with 22 bases between. CDR1 and CDR2 from the germline V gene are MGHRA and YSYEKL. The CDR3 is 16 residues long. CDR3 nucleotides: TGCGCCAGCAGCCACAAAGGGCCCGGCACCCGATGGGAGCAGTACTTC. Residues: CASSHKGPGTRWEQYF.

The table lists this clonotype with a few counts. The CDR3: CASSLGWRENSPLHF. CDR3 bases: TGTGCCAGCAGCTTAGGTTGGCGGGAGAATTCACCCCTCCACTTT. The V and J genes are TRBV7-9 and TRBJ1-6, with D uncertain. The V gene lost 1 base and the J gene lost 7 bases, with 11 bases spanning the gap. The V gene's germline CDR1 is SEHNR and CDR2 FQNEAQ (reference sequence). The CDR3 has 15 amino acids.

This clonotype was seen at least ten times. The chain links TRBV9 to TRBJ1-1; perhaps TRBD1 as D (6 bases). This CDR3 spans 13 amino acids. Germline loops: CDR1 SGDLS, CDR2 YYNGEE. The V end lost 0 bases, the J end lost 6 bases, and 9 bases lay between the germline ends. CDR3 loop: CASSVGGAAEAFF. The CDR3, as DNA: TGTGCCAGCAGCGTAGGGGGGGCTGCTGAAGCTTTCTTT.

This clonotype has only a few counts. The chain employs TRBV29-1 and TRBJ2-7; TRBD1 is a possible D gene (8 bases). Per germline, CDR1 SQVTM and CDR2 ANQGSEA. The CDR3 totals 15 residues. V was cut by 2 bases and J by 0 bases, with 14 bases left in between. The CDR3 reads CSVESGTGDSYEQYF. DNA for the CDR3: TGCAGCGTTGAAAGCGGGACAGGTGACTCCTACGAGCAGTACTTC.

This clonotype was counted ten times or more. The chain uses TRBV6-2 or TRBV6-3 and TRBJ2-7; D gene uncertain. Germline CDR1 reads MNHEY; CDR2 reads SVGEGT. The CDR3 contains 14 residues. V lost 0 bases, J lost 3 bases, and 9 bases lay in between. The CDR3, as DNA: TGTGCCAGCAGTTACTCGGCAGCTAGCTACGAGCAGTACTTC. Amino acid sequence: CASSYSAASYEQYF.

This clonotype has a handful of counts. The chain carries TRBV27 and TRBJ1-5; D perhaps matches TRBD1 (5 bases). There are 12 residues in the CDR3. The V and J ends lost 4 bases and 5 bases respectively, with 6 bases between them. The germline gives CDR1 MNHEY, CDR2 SMNVEV (reference sequence). The CDR3 is CASSSQDQPQHF. The CDR3 bases are TGTGCCAGCAGTTCACAGGATCAGCCCCAGCATTTT.

The V gene is TRBV2, the J gene TRBJ1-1, with D hard to call. V was trimmed by 4 bases and J by 1 base, leaving 10 bases between them. Germline CDR1 and CDR2: SNHLY and FYNNEI. The CDR3 covers 14 residues. CDR3 nucleotides: TGTGCCAGCAGTGGGACCGAGGCGAACACTGAAGCTTTCTTT. Its protein product is CASSGTEANTEAFF.

This clonotype was counted only a few times. This chain joins TRBV3-1 and TRBJ1-3; D may be TRBD1 (6 bases). CDR1 is LGHDT, CDR2 YNNKEL, per germline (reference sequence). With 0 bases removed from V and 4 bases from J, the gap between germline ends came to 19 bases. CDR3 size: 18 residues. CDR3 residues: CASSQEWVGGAQGNTIYF. The CDR3 coding sequence is TGTGCCAGCAGCCAAGAATGGGTCGGGGGGGCTCAAGGAAACACCATATATTTT.

The table lists this clonotype with many counts. J is TRBJ2-2 and V is TRBV29-1, with TRBD1 identical over 9 bases. Per the germline V gene, CDR1 is SQVTM and CDR2 is ANQGSEA. The CDR3 runs to 14 residues. V lost 6 bases and J lost 7; bases outside the gene matches: 9. CDR3 amino acids: CSVEGTGRDGELFF. The CDR3 nucleotides read TGCAGCGTAGAGGGGACAGGGCGAGACGGGGAGCTGTTTTTT.

Comment on this clonotype: This is likely a read error, given that the CDR3 carries no conserved phenylalanine or tryptophan at its end. This chain links TRBV7-2 with TRBJ2-3; D is perhaps TRBD2 (5 bases). The CDR3 is made up of 13 amino acids. The V end was cut by 8 bases, the J end by 2 bases, with 11 bases between. Germline V gene lookup returns CDR1 SGHTA and CDR2 FQGNSA. The CDR3 DNA reads as TGTGCCAGCGTGGGAGACTACACAGATACGCAGTATATT. It is translated as CASVGDYTDTQYI.

This clonotype was counted between two and nine times. The chain carries TRBV6-1 and TRBJ2-1; weak D call: TRBD2 (6 bases). The germline gives CDR1 MNHNS, CDR2 SASEGT. The CDR3 has 14 residues. Between the trimmed V and J ends, which lost 4 bases and 3 bases, there was a span of 10 bases. As DNA, the CDR3 is TGTGCCAGCAGTGGACTAGAAGTCTACAATGAGCAGTTCTTC. Protein: CASSGLEVYNEQFF.

The table lists this clonotype with a few counts. The rearrangement uses TRBV4-1 and TRBJ1-6; no clear D gene. Trimming removed 1 base from V and 6 bases from J, with 13 bases in between. Germline V lookup: CDR1 MGHRA, CDR2 YSYEKL. This CDR3 contains 16 residues. The CDR3 spells CASSQVGGSGNSPLHF. The CDR3 DNA reads as TGCGCCAGCAGCCAAGTAGGTGGCTCGGGTAATTCACCCCTCCACTTT.

The V and J genes are TRBV20-1 and TRBJ2-7; possible D gene TRBD1, 5 bases. V was trimmed by 7 bases and J by 2 bases, leaving 12 bases between them. The V gene's germline CDR1 is DFQATT and CDR2 SNEGSKA (reference sequence). This CDR3 has 12 amino acids. This chain's CDR3 is CSVRVGTYEQYF. The CDR3 DNA is TGCAGTGTCAGGGTAGGAACCTACGAGCAGTACTTC.

The genes are TRBV18 and TRBJ2-3; TRBD1 might be the D (6 bases). The CDR3 totals 15 residues. The V end was cut by 8 bases, the J end by 4 bases, with 19 bases between. Germline CDR1 is KGHSH and CDR2 is LQKENI. CDR3 sequence (DNA): TGTGCCAGCCCTTATGATAACAGGGCGCCAGATACGCAGTATTTT. Translating it yields CASPYDNRAPDTQYF.

This clonotype was counted between two and nine times. The chain links TRBV7-8 to TRBJ2-1; maybe TRBD1 (6 bases). This CDR3 is 16 amino acids long. Germline assignment: CDR1 SGHVS and CDR2 FQNEAQ. V lost 5 bases and J 2 bases, leaving 16 bases between the germline ends. The CDR3 nucleotides are TGTGCCAGCAGCCCCCAGGGGCGGGCCACCTACAATGAGCAGTTCTTC. Protein: CASSPQGRATYNEQFF.

This clonotype was counted between two and nine times. The rearrangement links TRBV19 to TRBJ2-3; a possible D gene is TRBD1 (5 bases). Trimming left V 8 bases short and J 1 base short, with 16 bases between. This CDR3 region has 15 residues. Germline CDR1 LNHDA, CDR2 SQIVND (reference sequence). For the CDR3, the DNA is TGTGCCAGTCTCGACCTCTGGGGCGGCACAGATACGCAGTATTTT. Protein product: CASLDLWGGTDTQYF. Filled out from reference TRBV19 and TRBJ2-3, the complete variable domain reads DGGITQSPKYLFRKEGQNVTLSCEQNLNHDAMYWYRQDPGQGLRLIYYSQIVNDFQKGDIAEGYSVSREKKESFPLTVTSAQKNPTAFYLCASLDLWGGTDTQYFGPGTRLTVL.

This clonotype was detected ten times or more. The chain is built from TRBV30 and TRBJ2-1; TRBD2 agrees at 8 bases. The CDR3 covers 12 residues. Looked up from germline, CDR1 is GTSNPN and CDR2 is SVGIG (reference sequence). V was pared by 5 bases and J by 16 bases, with 13 bases of the junction left unmatched. The CDR3 DNA reads TGTGCCTGGCTAAGCCGGGAGGGCCATCCTTTCTTC. It is translated as CAWLSREGHPFF. The variable domain in full, completed from reference TRBV30 and TRBJ2-1, reads SQTIHQWPATLVQPVGSPLSLECTVEGTSNPNLYWYRQAAGRGLQLLFYSVGIGQISSEVPQNLSASRPQDRQFILSSKKLLLSDSGFYLCAWLSREGHPFFGPGTRLTVL.